This TCR beta chain was obtained from a study of STAT5B mutations in CD4+ large granular lymphocyte leukemia. Notes on this clone: What it binds is not known.

Only in-frame clones appear in the TCRdb table, and some are missing; sequencing was by immunoSEQ multiplex PCR. Here the sample spans about 38,000 clones, 70% to 90% being singletons. Overall study findings and caveats: No patients shared main leukemic clonotypes, though roughly 23% appeared at low frequency elsewhere.

The material sequenced was CD4+ T cells from blood buffy coats. The source of this sequence is a human donor in good health.

CDR3 sequence: CASSDPASDTQYF. The CDR3, as DNA: TGTGCCAGCAGTGACCCCGCTTCAGATACGCAGTATTTT. The genes are TRBV6-1 and TRBJ2-3; D is unresolved. Trimming left V 3 bases short and J 4 bases short, with 8 bases between. The germline CDR1 and CDR2 sequences are MNHNS and SASEGT. This CDR3 has 13 amino acids.